There are a few counts of the clone carrying this T cell receptor (beta chain). This sample was taken from a study of tumour-infiltrating T cells in Burkitt lymphoma. This CDR3 has 16 amino acids. The V and J ends lost 4 bases and 4 bases respectively, with 17 bases between them. CDR1 is SGDLS and CDR2 is YYNGEE in the germline V gene. Profiling relied on immunoSEQ multiplex PCR, and the TCRdb table lists in-frame clones only, not all of them. The repertoire includes 6,400 or so clones, 17% of them detected once, and approximately 3% sits in the top ten. V is TRBV9 and J is TRBJ1-4, with a possible D match to TRBD1 (6 bases). This receptor was identified in a human donor with diffuse large B-cell lymphoma. Source material: tumor tissue. The CDR3 DNA reads as TGTGCCAGCAGCCGAGGAGGGGGGACGGTTAATGAAAAACTGTTTTTT. It codes for CASSRGGGTVNEKLFF.